This T cell receptor beta chain was profiled in a study of T cell responses to AZD1222 COVID-19 vaccine. Trimming pared 4 bases from V and 0 bases from J, leaving 19 bases between. Germline V CDR1 and CDR2: SQVTM, ANQGSEA. This CDR3 is built from 17 residues. Assay: immunoSEQ multiplex PCR; the TCRdb copy retains only in-frame clones and omits some. The repertoire has more than 75,000 clones, around 93% of them found once; the top ten carry 7.5%. General study points: At baseline, seropositivity was found in only a handful of AZD1222 recipients.

Points on this clone: Its cognate antigen is unknown.

The chain couples TRBV29-1 to TRBJ2-1; D is unclear. The sample was peripheral blood, taken on day 0 of AZD1222 vaccination. This receptor was obtained from an adult in good health. CDR3 in DNA: TGCAGCGTTGGTCGGGCACTTCGACGGAGCTCCTACAATGAGCAGTTCTTC. Protein: CSVGRALRRSSYNEQFF.